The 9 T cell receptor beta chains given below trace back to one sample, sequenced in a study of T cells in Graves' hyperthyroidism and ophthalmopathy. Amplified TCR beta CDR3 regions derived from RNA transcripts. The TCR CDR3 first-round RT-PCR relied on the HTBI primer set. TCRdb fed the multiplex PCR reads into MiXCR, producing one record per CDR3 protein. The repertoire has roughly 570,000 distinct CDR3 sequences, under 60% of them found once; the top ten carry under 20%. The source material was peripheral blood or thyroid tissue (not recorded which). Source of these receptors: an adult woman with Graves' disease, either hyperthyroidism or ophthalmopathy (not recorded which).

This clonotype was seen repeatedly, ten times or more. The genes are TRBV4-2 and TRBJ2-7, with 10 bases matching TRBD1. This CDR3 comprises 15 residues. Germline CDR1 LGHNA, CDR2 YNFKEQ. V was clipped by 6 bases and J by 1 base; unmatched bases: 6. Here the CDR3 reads CASSYGTGESYEQYF. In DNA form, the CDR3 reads TGTGCCAGCAGTTACGGGACAGGGGAATCCTACGAGCAGTACTTC.

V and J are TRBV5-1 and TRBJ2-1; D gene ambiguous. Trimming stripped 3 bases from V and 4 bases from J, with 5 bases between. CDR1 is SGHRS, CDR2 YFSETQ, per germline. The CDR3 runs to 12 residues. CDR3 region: CASSSYYNEQFF. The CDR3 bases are TGCGCCAGCAGCTCTTATTACAATGAGCAGTTCTTC.

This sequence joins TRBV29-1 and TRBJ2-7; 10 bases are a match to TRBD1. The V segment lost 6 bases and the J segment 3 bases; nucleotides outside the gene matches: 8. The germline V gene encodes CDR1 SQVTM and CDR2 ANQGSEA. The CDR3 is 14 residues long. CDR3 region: CSVRATGGIYEQYF. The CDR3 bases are TGCAGCGTCAGAGCGACAGGGGGCATCTACGAGCAGTACTTC.

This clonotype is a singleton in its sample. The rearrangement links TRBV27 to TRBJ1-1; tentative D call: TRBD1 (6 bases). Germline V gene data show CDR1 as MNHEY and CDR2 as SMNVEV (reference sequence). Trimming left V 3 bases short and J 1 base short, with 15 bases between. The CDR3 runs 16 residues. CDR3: CASSLWFEGENTEAFF. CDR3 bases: TGTGCCAGCAGTTTGTGGTTTGAGGGGGAGAACACTGAAGCTTTCTTT.

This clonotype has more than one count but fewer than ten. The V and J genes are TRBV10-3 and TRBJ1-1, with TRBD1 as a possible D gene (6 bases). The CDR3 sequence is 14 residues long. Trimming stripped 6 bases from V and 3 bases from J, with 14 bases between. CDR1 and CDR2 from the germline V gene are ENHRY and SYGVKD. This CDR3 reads CAIRGDIYYTEAFF. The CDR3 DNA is TGTGCCATCAGGGGGGACATTTACTACACTGAAGCTTTCTTT.

The CDR3 reads CSASSELNSNQPQHF. The CDR3 DNA follows: TGCAGTGCTAGTAGCGAGCTTAATAGCAATCAGCCCCAGCATTTT. V usage is TRBV20-1 and J usage is TRBJ1-5; D gene unclear. The CDR3 totals 15 residues. Germline values: CDR1 DFQATT, CDR2 SNEGSKA (reference sequence). Trimming cost V 3 bases and J 0 bases, with 12 bases left between them.

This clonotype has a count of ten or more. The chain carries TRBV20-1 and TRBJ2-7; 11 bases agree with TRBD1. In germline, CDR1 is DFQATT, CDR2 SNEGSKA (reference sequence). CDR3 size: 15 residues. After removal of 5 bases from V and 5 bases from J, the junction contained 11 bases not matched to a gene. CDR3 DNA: TGCAGTGCTTTTTTTTCCGGGACAGGGGGGAACGAGCAGTACTTC. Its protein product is CSAFFSGTGGNEQYF.

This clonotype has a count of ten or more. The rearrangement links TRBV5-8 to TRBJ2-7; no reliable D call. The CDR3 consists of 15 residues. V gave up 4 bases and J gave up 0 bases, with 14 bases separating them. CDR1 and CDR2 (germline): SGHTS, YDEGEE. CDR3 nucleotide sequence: TGTGCCAGCAGCCTCAGAGGTTTAGGCTCCTACGAGCAGTACTTC. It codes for CASSLRGLGSYEQYF.

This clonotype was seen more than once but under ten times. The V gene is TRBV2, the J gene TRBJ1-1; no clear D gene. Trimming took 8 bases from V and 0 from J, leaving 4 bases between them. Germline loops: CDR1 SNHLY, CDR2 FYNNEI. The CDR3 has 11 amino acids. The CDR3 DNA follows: TGTGCCAGCGTGATGAACACTGAAGCTTTCTTT. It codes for CASVMNTEAFF. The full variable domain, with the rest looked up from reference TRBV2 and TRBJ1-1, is EPEVTQTPSHQVTQMGQEVILRCVPISNHLYFYWYRQILGQKVEFLVSFYNNEISEKSEIFDDQFSVERPDGSNFTLKIRSTKLEDSAMYFCASVMNTEAFFGQGTRLTVV.